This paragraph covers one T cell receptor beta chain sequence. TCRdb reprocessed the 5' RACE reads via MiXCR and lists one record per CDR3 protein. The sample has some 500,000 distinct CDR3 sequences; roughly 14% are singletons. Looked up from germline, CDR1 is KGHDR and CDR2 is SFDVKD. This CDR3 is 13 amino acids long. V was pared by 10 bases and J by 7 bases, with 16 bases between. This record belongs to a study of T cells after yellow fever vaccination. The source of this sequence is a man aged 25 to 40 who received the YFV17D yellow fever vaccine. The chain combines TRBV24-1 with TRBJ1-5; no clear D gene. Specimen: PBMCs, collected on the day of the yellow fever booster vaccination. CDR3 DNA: TGTGCCACAGCGGGAACGGGGAGACAGCCCCAGCATTTT. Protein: CATAGTGRQPQHF.